Listed below are T cell receptor beta chains from one sample, sequenced in a study of cytomegalovirus exposure and HLA in healthy donors. Assay used: immunoSEQ multiplex PCR; TCRdb lists only in-frame clones, some missing. In the table there are some 190,000 clones, roughly 77% of which are singletons. Sequencing input: PBMCs. Receptors were obtained from a woman aged 30 to 39 in good health and CMV-seronegative. Each CDR3 is given with its conserved first and last residue. A D gene is named only where the DNA matches it firmly. Expanded clones are given a class, and other clones once, few, many or no size at all.

- TRBJ1-2 - TRBV9 TGTGCCAGCAGCGTAGCAGAGTCAGGCCCCTATGGCTACACCTTC CASSVAESGPYGYTF
- TRBJ2-2 - TRBV5-1 TGCGCCAGCAGCTCCCCGAGGCTCGGCGACACCGGGGAGCTGTTTTTT CASSSPRLGDTGELFF
- TRBJ1-5 once TRBV19 TGTGCCAGTAGTCCTACGATCAGCAGGAATCAGCCCCAGCATTTT CASSPTISRNQPQHF
- TRBJ2-3 - TRBV7-6 TGTGCCAGCAGCTTAGCCACAGCCCCGGATACGCAGTATTTT CASSLATAPDTQYF
TRBD2 TRBJ2-1 - TRBV15 TGTGCCACCAGCAGGAGAACCGGGACTAGCGGGGTTCCGGTGGCCTACAATGAGCAGTTCTTC CATSRRTGTSGVPVAYNEQFF
TRBD1 TRBJ1-1 - TRBV5-1 TGCGCCAGCAGCTCAACCCCGGGACAGGGGAACACTGAAGCTTTCTTT CASSSTPGQGNTEAFF
- TRBJ2-2 - TRBV4-1 TGCGCCAGCAGCCAAGAAGTCCCGGGGGTCTACACAACCGGGGAGCTGTTTTTT CASSQEVPGVYTTGELFF
TRBD2 TRBJ2-3 - TRBV6-4 TGTGCCAGCAGTTTCCTAGCGGGGTTAAACACAGATACGCAGTATTTT CASSFLAGLNTDTQYF
TRBD1 TRBJ1-2 - TRBV4-1 TGCGCCAGCAGCCAAGGCGGTCCGGGACAGGTCTATGGCTACACCTTC CASSQGGPGQVYGYTF
- TRBJ2-5 - TRBV7-8 TGTGCCAGCAGCCGGACTGCCACTCCGACCCAGTACTTC CASSRTATPTQYF
TRBD2 TRBJ2-5 once TRBV5-1 TGCGCCAGCAGCTCCCGACTTGGGGTAGCGGGGATCCAAGAGACCCAGTACTTC CASSSRLGVAGIQETQYF
TRBD2 TRBJ2-2 - TRBV19 TGTGCCAGCACGGGGGGTCCTTGGACCGGGGAGCTGTTTTTT CASTGGPWTGELFF
TRBD2 TRBJ2-1 - TRBV6-1 TGTGCCAGCAGTGAATATCCGACTAGCGGAGTCCGTGCTGAGCAGTTCTTC CASSEYPTSGVRAEQFF
- TRBJ1-4 - TRBV5-6 TGTGCCAGCAGGAGGGTCAGAGAACTTAATGAAAAACTGTTTTTT CASRRVRELNEKLFF
TRBD1 TRBJ1-1 - TRBV2 TGTGCCAGCAGGGGACAGTCATTCACTGAAGCTTTCTTT CASRGQSFTEAFF
TRBD2 TRBJ2-7 once TRBV4-2 TGTGCCAGCAGCTCCCGGGGTAGCGGGGGGTTGGGCTCCTACGAGCAGTACTTC CASSSRGSGGLGSYEQYF
- TRBJ1-6 - TRBV10-1 TGCGCCAGCAGTGACAGGGTAGATTCACCCCTCCACTTT CASSDRVDSPLHF
- TRBJ2-7 once TRBV15 TGTGCCACCAGCAGAGATCGGAGCTACGAGCAGTACTTC CATSRDRSYEQYF
- TRBJ2-1 - TRBV13 TGTGCCAGCAGGAGAAGCGAGTACAATGAGCAGTTCTTC CASRRSEYNEQFF
- TRBJ1-1 - TRBV19 TGTGCCAGTAGTTTACAGACAGGAATCACTGAAGCTTTCTTT CASSLQTGITEAFF
- TRBJ1-1 - TRBV7-2 TGTGCCAGCAGCTTAGCGGGGGGGGCAGGTGTTATTGGTACTGAAGCTTTCTTT CASSLAGGAGVIGTEAFF
- TRBJ1-1 - TRBV19 TGTGCCAGTAGCTGGCAGGGGAATTTCAACACTGAAGCTTTCTTT CASSWQGNFNTEAFF
TRBD1 TRBJ2-7 - TRBV6-5 TGTGCCAGCAGTTCGACAGGGACAAGGGGCTCCTACGAGCAGTACTTC CASSSTGTRGSYEQYF
- TRBJ2-5 - TRBV21-1 TGTGCCAGCAGCAACGCCCTAGACAGGGTGATCGAGACCCAGTACTTC CASSNALDRVIETQYF
- TRBJ1-6 - TRBV6-4 TGTGCCAGCAGTGACTCGCGGGGGATTAATTCACCCCTCCACTTT CASSDSRGINSPLHF
TRBD1 TRBJ2-7 - TRBV5-1 TGCGCCAGCAGGCCCGGGACAGTAGCTTCCTACGAGCAGTACTTC CASRPGTVASYEQYF
TRBD1 TRBJ1-2 - TRBV7-9 TGTGCCAGCAATACAGGGGAAGGTGGCTACACCTTC CASNTGEGGYTF